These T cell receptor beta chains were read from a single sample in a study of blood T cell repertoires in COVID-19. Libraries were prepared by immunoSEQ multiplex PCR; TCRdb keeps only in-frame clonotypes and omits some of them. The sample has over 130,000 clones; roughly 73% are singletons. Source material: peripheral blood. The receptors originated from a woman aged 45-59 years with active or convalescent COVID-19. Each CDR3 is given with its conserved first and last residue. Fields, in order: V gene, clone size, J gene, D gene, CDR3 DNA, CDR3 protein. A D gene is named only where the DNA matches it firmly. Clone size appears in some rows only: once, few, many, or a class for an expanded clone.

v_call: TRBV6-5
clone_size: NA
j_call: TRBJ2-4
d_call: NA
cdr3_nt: TGTGCCAGCAGGAGACAGGGAGGCATTCAGTACTTC
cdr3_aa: CASRRQGGIQYF

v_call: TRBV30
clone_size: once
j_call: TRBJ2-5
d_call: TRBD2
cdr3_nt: TGTGCCTGGAGTGTTGAACTAGCGGGAGAGACCCAGTACTTC
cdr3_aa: CAWSVELAGETQYF

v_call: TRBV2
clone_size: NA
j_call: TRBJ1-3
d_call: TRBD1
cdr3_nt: TGTGCCAGCAGTCCACAGGGGTCAGTTGGAAACACCATATATTTT
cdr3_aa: CASSPQGSVGNTIYF

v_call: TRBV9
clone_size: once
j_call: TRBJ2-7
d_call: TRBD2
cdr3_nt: TGTGCCAGCAGCCCGGGACTAGCGAGGTACGAGCAGTACTTC
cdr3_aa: CASSPGLARYEQYF

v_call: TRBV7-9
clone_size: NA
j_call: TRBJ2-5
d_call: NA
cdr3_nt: TGTGCCAGCAGCTTAGAGGGACAACAAGAGACCCAGTACTTC
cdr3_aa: CASSLEGQQETQYF

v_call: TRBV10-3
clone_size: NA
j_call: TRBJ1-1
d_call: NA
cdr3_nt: TGTGCCATCAGTGAGTCATCAGGGGCAGCTTTCTTT
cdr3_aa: CAISESSGAAFF

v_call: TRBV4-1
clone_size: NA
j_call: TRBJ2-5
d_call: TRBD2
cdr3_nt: TGCGCCAGCAGCCGGGGACTAGCGGGGGCTCAAGAGACCCAGTACTTC
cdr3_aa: CASSRGLAGAQETQYF

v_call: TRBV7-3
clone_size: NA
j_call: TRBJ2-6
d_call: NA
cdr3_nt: TGTGCCAGCAGCTTAAGATCGACAGGAAGCTCTGGGGCCAACGTCCTGACTTTC
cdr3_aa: CASSLRSTGSSGANVLTF

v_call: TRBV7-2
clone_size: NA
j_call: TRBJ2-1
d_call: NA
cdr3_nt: TGTGCCAGCAGCTTAGCTGGGTCGGCTAGCTTAATCTTC
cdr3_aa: CASSLAGSASLIF

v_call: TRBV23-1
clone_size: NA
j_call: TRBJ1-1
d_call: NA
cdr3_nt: TGCGCCAGCAGCCCCCCGGGGAGCACTGAAGCTTTCTTT
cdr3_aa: CASSPPGSTEAFF

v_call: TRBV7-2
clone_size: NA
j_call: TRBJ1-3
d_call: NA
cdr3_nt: TGTGCCAGCAGCTTAGACAGAGGGAAAAGAAACACCATATATTTT
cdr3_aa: CASSLDRGKRNTIYF

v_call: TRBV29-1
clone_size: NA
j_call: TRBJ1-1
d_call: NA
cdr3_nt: TGCAGCGTTGATTGGCAGTTGAACACTGAAGCTTTCTTT
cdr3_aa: CSVDWQLNTEAFF

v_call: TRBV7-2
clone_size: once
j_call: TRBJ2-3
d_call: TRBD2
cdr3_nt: TGTGCCAGCAGCCCCCGGACTAGCGTAACAGATACGCAGTATTTT
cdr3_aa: CASSPRTSVTDTQYF

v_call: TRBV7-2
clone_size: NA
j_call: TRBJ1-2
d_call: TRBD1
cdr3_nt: TGTGCCAGCAGCTTGGATCCTATGACAGGGGCTGGCTACACCTTC
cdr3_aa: CASSLDPMTGAGYTF

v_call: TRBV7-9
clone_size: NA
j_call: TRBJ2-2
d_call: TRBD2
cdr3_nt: TGTGCCAGCATACTCGGCGGGACTAGCGGTGCGGAGCTGTTTTTT
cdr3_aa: CASILGGTSGAELFF

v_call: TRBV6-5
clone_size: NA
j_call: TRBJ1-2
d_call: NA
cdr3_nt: TGTGCCGCCTCCAAGGGCAGGGAAGATGGCTACACCTTC
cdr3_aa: CAASKGREDGYTF

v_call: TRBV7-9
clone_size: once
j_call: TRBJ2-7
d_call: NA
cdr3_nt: TGTGCCAGCAGCTTAGGAGAGGTCTCCTACGAGCAGTACTTC
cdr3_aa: CASSLGEVSYEQYF

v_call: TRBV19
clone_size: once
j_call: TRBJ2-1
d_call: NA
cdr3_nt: TGTGCCAGTAGTGGGGGGACAGTCCTGAGCTCCTACAATGAGCAGTTCTTC
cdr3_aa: CASSGGTVLSSYNEQFF

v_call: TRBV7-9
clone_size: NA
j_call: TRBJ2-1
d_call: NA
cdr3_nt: TGTGCCAGCAGCTCCTCCGGGGTACACAATGAGCAGTTCTTC
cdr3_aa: CASSSSGVHNEQFF

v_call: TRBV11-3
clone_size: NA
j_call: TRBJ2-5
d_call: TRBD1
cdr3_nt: TGTGCCAGCAGCTTAGGTCGACAGGGGTCACAAGAGACCCAGTACTTC
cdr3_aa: CASSLGRQGSQETQYF

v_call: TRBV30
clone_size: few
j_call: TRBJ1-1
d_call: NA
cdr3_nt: TGTGCCTGGAGGCAGGGCCCCCCTGCAGCTTTCTTT
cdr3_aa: CAWRQGPPAAFF

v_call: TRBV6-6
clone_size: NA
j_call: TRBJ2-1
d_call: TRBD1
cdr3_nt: TGTGCCAGCAGCCGGGACAGGGGCCCCAATGAGCAGTTCTTC
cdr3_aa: CASSRDRGPNEQFF

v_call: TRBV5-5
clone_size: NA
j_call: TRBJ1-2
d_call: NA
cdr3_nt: TGTGCCAGCAGCCCGGGTCTTTTCTATGGCTACACCTTC
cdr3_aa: CASSPGLFYGYTF

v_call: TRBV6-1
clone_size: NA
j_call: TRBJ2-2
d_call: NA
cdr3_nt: TGTGCCAGCAGTGAGCGATCGAACACCGGGGAGCTGTTTTTT
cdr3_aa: CASSERSNTGELFF

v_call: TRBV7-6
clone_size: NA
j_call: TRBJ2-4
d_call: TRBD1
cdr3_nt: TGTGCCAGCAGCTTGTATTCCGGGACAGGCAAAAACATTCAGTACTTC
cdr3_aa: CASSLYSGTGKNIQYF

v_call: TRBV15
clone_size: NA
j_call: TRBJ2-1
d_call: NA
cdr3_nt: TGTGCCACCAGCAGAGATCATCGCGGGGACCTCAATGAGCAGTTCTTC
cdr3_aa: CATSRDHRGDLNEQFF

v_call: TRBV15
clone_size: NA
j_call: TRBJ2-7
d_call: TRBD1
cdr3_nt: TGTGCCACCAGCAGAGGGGGACAGGGATCCTACGAGCAGTACTTC
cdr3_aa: CATSRGGQGSYEQYF

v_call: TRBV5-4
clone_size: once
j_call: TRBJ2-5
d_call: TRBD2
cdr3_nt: TGTGCCAGCAGCGGGACTAGCGGGGGGCGGGGCAGCCTCCAAGAGACCCAGTACTTC
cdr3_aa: CASSGTSGGRGSLQETQYF

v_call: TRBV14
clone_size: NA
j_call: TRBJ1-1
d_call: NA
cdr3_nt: TGTGCCAGCAGCCAAGTCGGAGGGAACACTGAAGCTTTCTTT
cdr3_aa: CASSQVGGNTEAFF

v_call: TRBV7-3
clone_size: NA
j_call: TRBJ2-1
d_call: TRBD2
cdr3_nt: TGTGCCAGCAGCGAAAGACTAGCGGGAGGGAGGGATGAGCAGTTCTTC
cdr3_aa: CASSERLAGGRDEQFF

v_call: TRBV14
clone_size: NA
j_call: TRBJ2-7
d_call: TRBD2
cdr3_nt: TGTGCCAGCAGCCCGAGCGGGAGCTACGAGCAGTACTTC
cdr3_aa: CASSPSGSYEQYF

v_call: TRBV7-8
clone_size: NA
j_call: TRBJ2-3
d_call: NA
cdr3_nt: TGTGCCAGCAGCACGGGACTCAAGGGCACAGATACGCAGTATTTT
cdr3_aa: CASSTGLKGTDTQYF

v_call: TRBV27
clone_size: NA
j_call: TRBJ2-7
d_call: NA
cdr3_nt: TGTGCCAGCAGTTCCAGGGGAGCGGAGCCTTTACCCTACGAGCAGTACTTC
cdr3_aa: CASSSRGAEPLPYEQYF

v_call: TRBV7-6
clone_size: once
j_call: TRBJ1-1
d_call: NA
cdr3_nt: TGTGCCAGCAGCCTCCTCCACAGCGAAGCTTTCTTT
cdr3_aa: CASSLLHSEAFF

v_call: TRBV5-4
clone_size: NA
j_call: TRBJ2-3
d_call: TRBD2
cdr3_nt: TGTGCCAGCAGCTTGGGTGTTCGAGCCGGGAGGGTAGATACGCAGTATTTT
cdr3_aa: CASSLGVRAGRVDTQYF

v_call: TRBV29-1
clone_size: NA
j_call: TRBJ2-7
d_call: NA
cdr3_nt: TGCAGCGTTCGGGGTTTGGGTGAGCAGTACTTC
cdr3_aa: CSVRGLGEQYF

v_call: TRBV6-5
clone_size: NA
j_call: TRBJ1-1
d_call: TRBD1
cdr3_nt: TGTGCCAGCCGATGGACAGGGGACACTGAAGCTTTCTTT
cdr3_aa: CASRWTGDTEAFF

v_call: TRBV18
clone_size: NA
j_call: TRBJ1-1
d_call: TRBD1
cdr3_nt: TGTGCCAGCTCACCAGGACAGGGGCGAAGGTCCACTGAAGCTTTCTTT
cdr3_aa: CASSPGQGRRSTEAFF

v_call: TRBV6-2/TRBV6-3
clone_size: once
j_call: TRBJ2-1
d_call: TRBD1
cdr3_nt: TGTGCCAGCAGTTCCCACGGGACAGTCTACAATGAGCAGTTCTTC
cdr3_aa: CASSSHGTVYNEQFF

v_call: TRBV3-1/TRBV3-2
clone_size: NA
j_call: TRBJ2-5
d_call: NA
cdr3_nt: TGTGCCAGCAGCCAAGGACATCTAGAGACCCAGTACTTC
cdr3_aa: CASSQGHLETQYF

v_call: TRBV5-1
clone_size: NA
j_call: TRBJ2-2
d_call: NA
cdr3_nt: TGCGCCAGCAGCACCACAGGGAACACCGGGGAGCTGTTTTTT
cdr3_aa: CASSTTGNTGELFF

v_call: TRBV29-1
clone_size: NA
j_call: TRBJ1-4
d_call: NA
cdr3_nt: TGCAGCGTTACCAAGGGGGATGAAAAACTGTTTTTT
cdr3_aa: CSVTKGDEKLFF

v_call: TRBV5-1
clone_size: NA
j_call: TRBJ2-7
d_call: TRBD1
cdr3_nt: TGCGCCAGCAAACCCGGGACAGGGACCTACGAGCAGTACTTC
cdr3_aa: CASKPGTGTYEQYF

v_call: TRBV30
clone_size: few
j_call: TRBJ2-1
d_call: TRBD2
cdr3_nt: TGTGCCTGGTGGGGCGATCTAGCGGGCAGCTACAATGAGCAGTTCTTC
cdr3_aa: CAWWGDLAGSYNEQFF

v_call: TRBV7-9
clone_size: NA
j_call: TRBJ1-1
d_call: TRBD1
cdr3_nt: TGTGCCAGCAGCTTGGGACAGACTCGTGAAGCTTTCTTT
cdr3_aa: CASSLGQTREAFF

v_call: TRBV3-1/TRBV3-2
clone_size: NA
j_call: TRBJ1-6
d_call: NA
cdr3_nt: TGTGCCAGCAGTCTCAGAAGCTCCTATAATTCACCCCTCCACTTT
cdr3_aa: CASSLRSSYNSPLHF

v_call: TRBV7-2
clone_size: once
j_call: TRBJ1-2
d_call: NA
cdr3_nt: TGTGCCAGCAGCTTAAACCGGCTAGTCTATGGCTACACCTTC
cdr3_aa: CASSLNRLVYGYTF

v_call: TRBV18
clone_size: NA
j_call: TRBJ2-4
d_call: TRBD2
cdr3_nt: TGTGCCAGCTCACCAAGCCCCGGGACTAGCCCCGCTAACATTCAGTACTTC
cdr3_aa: CASSPSPGTSPANIQYF

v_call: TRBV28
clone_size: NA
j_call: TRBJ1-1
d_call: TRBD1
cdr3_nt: TGTGCCAGCAGTCCCCCTAGGGGGCCCTCGAGGACTGAAGCTTTCTTT
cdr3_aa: CASSPPRGPSRTEAFF

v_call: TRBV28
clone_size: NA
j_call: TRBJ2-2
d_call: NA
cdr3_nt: TGTGCCAGCAGGGACGGACAGCTCTCCACCGGGGAGCTGTTTTTT
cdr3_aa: CASRDGQLSTGELFF

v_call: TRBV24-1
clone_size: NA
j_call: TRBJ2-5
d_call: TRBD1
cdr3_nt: TGTGCCACCTCGCAGGGGGCCCAAGAGACCCAGTACTTC
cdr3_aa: CATSQGAQETQYF

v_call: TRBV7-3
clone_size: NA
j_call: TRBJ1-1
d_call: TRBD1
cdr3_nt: TGTGCCAGCAGCTCGACAGGGATGAACACTGAAGCTTTCTTT
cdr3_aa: CASSSTGMNTEAFF

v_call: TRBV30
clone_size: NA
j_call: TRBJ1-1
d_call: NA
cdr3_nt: TGTGCCTGGAGTTCGGGGTTTAACACTGAAGCTTTCTTT
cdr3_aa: CAWSSGFNTEAFF

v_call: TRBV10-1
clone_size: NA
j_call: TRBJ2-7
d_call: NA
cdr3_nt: TGCGCCAGCACTGATAGAACGAACAGGACCGAACGGTGGTGGCAGTACTTC
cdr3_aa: CASTDRTNRTERWWQYF

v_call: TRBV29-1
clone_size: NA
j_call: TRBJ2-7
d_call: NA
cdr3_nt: TGCAGCGTTGGAGGGAAAGACGAGCAGTACTTC
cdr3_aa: CSVGGKDEQYF

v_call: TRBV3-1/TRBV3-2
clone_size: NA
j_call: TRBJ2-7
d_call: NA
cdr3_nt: TGTGCCAGCAGCCGCGCCGGACTGTTGTACGAGCAGTACTTC
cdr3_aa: CASSRAGLLYEQYF

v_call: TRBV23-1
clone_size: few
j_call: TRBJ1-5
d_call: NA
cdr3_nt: TGCGCCATCGTTACAGGGAATCAGCCCCAGCATTTT
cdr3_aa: CAIVTGNQPQHF

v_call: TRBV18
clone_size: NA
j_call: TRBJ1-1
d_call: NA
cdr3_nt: TGTGCCAGCTCCTCGCAGTCGAACACTGAAGCTTTCTTT
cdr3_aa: CASSSQSNTEAFF

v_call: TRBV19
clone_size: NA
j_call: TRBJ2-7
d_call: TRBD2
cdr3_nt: TGTGCCAGTAGTCCAACGGGGGGCGAGCAGTACTTC
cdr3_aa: CASSPTGGEQYF

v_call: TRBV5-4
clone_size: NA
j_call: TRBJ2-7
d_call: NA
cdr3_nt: TGTGCCAGCAGCGATCCCAAGAGCTCCTACGAGCAGTACTTC
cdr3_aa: CASSDPKSSYEQYF